The 21 T cell receptor beta chains below come from one sample, sequenced in a study of CD8+CD57+ T cells in acquired aplastic anemia. CD8+CD57+ cell expansion had been shown by flow cytometry in patients chosen for sequencing. Investigators profiled TCR beta VDJ and CDR3 from genomic DNA template. TCRdb recomputed calls from the reads with MiXCR, one row per CDR3 protein. The repertoire has 210,000 or so distinct CDR3 sequences, about half of them found once; the top ten carry just under 20%. The sequenced sample was sorted CD4+, CD8+, or CD8+CD57+ T cells (not recorded which) from PBMCs. Receptor source: a human donor with aplastic anemia.

In its sample, this clonotype was seen a few times. This rearrangement joins TRBV4-1 to TRBJ1-2, with TRBD1 identical over 8 bases. This CDR3 spans 15 amino acids. Trimming cost V 1 base and J 3 bases; bases outside gene matches: 4. Germline CDR1 reads MGHRA; CDR2 reads YSYEKL. The CDR3 DNA is TGCGCCAGCAGCCAAGCGCAGGGGGCGGACTATGGCTACACCTTC. The encoded protein is CASSQAQGADYGYTF.

This clonotype was seen many times. CDR3 loop: CASSLLSGDYNEQFF. In DNA, the CDR3 is TGTGCCAGCAGCTTACTGTCCGGGGACTACAATGAGCAGTTCTTC. This rearrangement joins TRBV7-8 to TRBJ2-1, with D perhaps matching TRBD2 (5 bases). The CDR3 runs 15 residues. Trimming pared 2 bases from V and 3 bases from J, leaving 11 bases between. Germline V gene sequence: CDR1 SGHVS, CDR2 FQNEAQ.

This sequence joins TRBV7-3 and TRBJ1-2; D is possibly TRBD1 (5 bases). Germline V lookup: CDR1 SGHTA, CDR2 FQGTGA. The V end was cut by 6 bases, the J end by 6 bases, with 17 bases between. The CDR3 is 14 residues long. The CDR3 DNA reads as TGTGCCAGCAGTTCTACCGGGACGAAAAATGGCTACACCTTC. Translated, it gives CASSSTGTKNGYTF.

The V and J genes are TRBV20-1 and TRBJ2-7; 9 bases fit TRBD1. The CDR3 loop spans 15 amino acids. CDR1 and CDR2 from the germline V gene are DFQATT and SNEGSKA (reference sequence). Trimming cost V 2 bases and J 0 bases; bases outside gene matches: 5. CDR3 in amino acids: CSARMGQGYSYEQYF. DNA of the CDR3: TGCAGTGCTAGAATGGGACAGGGTTACTCCTACGAGCAGTACTTC.

Notes on this clonotype: This may be a read error: a much more frequent sequence differs by one nucleotide. The CDR3 DNA reads as TGTGCCAGCAGGAGGACTTTTCTCTATGGCTACACCTTC. This sequence encodes CASRRTFLYGYTF. The chain carries TRBV2 and TRBJ1-2; D not certain. Trimming cost V 6 bases and J 4 bases, with 12 bases left between them. Germline CDR1 and CDR2: SNHLY and FYNNEI. The CDR3 is 13 amino acids. Looking up the rest from reference TRBV2 and TRBJ1-2 gives the full variable domain: EPEVTQTPSHQVTQMGQEVILRCVPISNHLYFYWYRQILGQKVEFLVSFYNNEISEKSEIFDDQFSVERPDGSNFTLKIRSTKLEDSAMYFCASRRTFLYGYTFGSGTRLTVV.

The gene calls are TRBV2 and TRBJ2-7, with 11 nucleotides matching TRBD1. Per germline, CDR1 SNHLY and CDR2 FYNNEI. This CDR3 has 14 residues. The CDR3, as DNA: TGTGCACCCCGTCCGGGACAGGGGGGCGTCGAGCAGTACTTC. Translation gives CAPRPGQGGVEQYF.

This clonotype showed up many times. The chain has TRBV11-2 and TRBJ1-1, with D hard to call. This CDR3 is built from 14 residues. Germline assignment: CDR1 SGHAT and CDR2 FQNNGV. With 3 bases removed from V and 6 bases from J, the gap between germline ends came to 14 bases. CDR3 DNA sequence: TGTGCCAGCAGCTTTGGGTCCCCGCGAGCTGAAGCTTTCTTT. Translated: CASSFGSPRAEAFF.

The gene calls are TRBV20-1 and TRBJ1-2; 9 positions agree with TRBD1. In germline, CDR1 is DFQATT, CDR2 SNEGSKA (reference sequence). V was clipped by 6 bases and J by 2 bases; unmatched bases: 7. The CDR3 loop spans 14 amino acids. CDR3 region: CSAGEDRGNYGYTF. CDR3 coding DNA: TGCAGTGCGGGAGAAGACAGGGGGAACTATGGCTACACCTTC.

There are a few counts of this clonotype. Since a much larger clone is just one base distant, this may be a read error. The chain carries TRBV7-2 and TRBJ2-7, with D tentatively TRBD1 (6 bases). Germline CDR1 reads SGHTA; CDR2 reads FQGNSA. This CDR3 region has 15 residues. CDR3 residues: CASSGGRGSNYGQYF. In nucleotides, the CDR3 is TGTGCCAGCAGCGGGGGCCGAGGATCTAACTACGGGCAGTACTTC.

This clonotype showed up just a few times. The gene calls are TRBV3-1 and TRBJ1-1; TRBD1 matches at 10 bases. Germline lookup yields CDR1 LGHDT and CDR2 YNNKEL (reference sequence). With 6 bases clipped from V and 6 bases from J, the junction kept 4 bases outside the gene matches. The length of the CDR3 is 13 residues. This CDR3 reads CASSRQGAPEAFF. The DNA for the CDR3 is TGTGCCAGCAGTAGACAGGGGGCGCCTGAAGCTTTCTTT.

This clonotype showed up just once. A clone one base away is much larger, so this may be a read error. The final CDR3 position lacks the conserved phenylalanine or tryptophan, pointing to a likely read error. The CDR3 nucleotides read TGCGCCAGCAGCTTGGAAGGCATCACAGATACGCAGTATCTT. This codes for CASSLEGITDTQYL. This rearrangement joins TRBV5-1 to TRBJ2-3, with D hard to call. Trimming cost V 0 bases and J 2 bases, with 7 bases left between them. The CDR3 length is 14 residues. The germline CDR1 and CDR2 sequences are SGHRS and YFSETQ.

This chain joins TRBV24-1 and TRBJ1-6; no clear D gene. The germline gives CDR1 KGHDR, CDR2 SFDVKD. With 6 bases removed from V and 5 bases from J, the gap between germline ends came to 16 bases. This CDR3 is built from 16 residues. This CDR3 is CATSFPPSHNNSPLHF. DNA for the CDR3: TGTGCCACCAGTTTCCCCCCATCACACAATAATTCACCCCTCCACTTT.

This rearrangement joins TRBV10-3 to TRBJ2-7; D is undetermined. This CDR3 comprises 13 residues. Deletions cut 10 bases from V and 7 bases from J, with 20 bases between. Germline CDR1 reads ENHRY; CDR2 reads SYGVKD. CDR3 region: CASSLGPAWEQYF. The CDR3 bases are TGTGCCAGCAGCTTAGGGCCCGCCTGGGAGCAGTACTTC.

The rearrangement links TRBV19 to TRBJ1-5; the D is unclear. Germline assignment: CDR1 LNHDA and CDR2 SQIVND (reference sequence). The length of the CDR3 is 16 residues. Deletions cut 1 base from V and 3 bases from J, with 13 bases between. DNA of the CDR3: TGTGCCAGTAGTATAGGTCCAGGTGCGTCCAATCAGCCCCAGCATTTT. Protein sequence: CASSIGPGASNQPQHF.

The table lists this clonotype with many counts. The rearrangement uses TRBV12-3 or TRBV12-4 and TRBJ2-3; 9 bases fit TRBD2. J gave up 5 bases and V 5 bases, and 11 bases lay outside the gene matches. The CDR3 is made up of 16 amino acids. The CDR3 sequence is CASSRWGGGEGDTQYF. Here the CDR3 DNA reads TGTGCCAGCAGTAGGTGGGGCGGGGGGGAAGGAGATACGCAGTATTTT.

This chain uses TRBV15 with TRBJ2-5; D is unresolved. This CDR3 spans 13 amino acids. Germline CDR1 reads LNHNV; CDR2 reads YYDKDF (reference sequence). Trimming removed 1 base from V and 5 bases from J, with 8 bases in between. The CDR3 loop is CATSRGKGETQYF. CDR3 nucleotide sequence: TGTGCCACCAGCAGAGGGAAGGGTGAGACCCAGTACTTC.

The V call is TRBV20-1, the J call TRBJ2-3; weak D call: TRBD1 (7 bases). CDR3 length: 14 amino acids. The ends were cut back, 1 base at V and 4 bases at J, with 12 bases in the middle. Germline CDR1 DFQATT, CDR2 SNEGSKA (reference sequence). CDR3 bases: TGCAGTGCTAGAGGGCAGGGGGGACCAGATACGCAGTATTTT. Amino acids: CSARGQGGPDTQYF.

To note about this clonotype: A read error may be the cause here, since a much bigger clone is one base away. V gene TRBV5-1 combines with J gene TRBJ2-7; 9 bases agree with TRBD1. Trimming removed 2 bases from V and 3 bases from J; junction bases left unmatched: 6. Looked up from germline, CDR1 is SGHRS and CDR2 is YFSETQ. The CDR3 is 15 amino acids. The CDR3 protein is CASSFRDRDFYEQYF. CDR3 in DNA: TGCGCCAGCAGCTTCAGGGACAGGGACTTCTACGAGCAGTACTTC.

CDR3 sequence: CASSQRTGGDTEAFF. In DNA, the CDR3 is TGCGCCAGCAGCCAAAGGACAGGGGGAGACACTGAAGCTTTCTTT. The chain links TRBV4-1 to TRBJ1-1; 10 bases match TRBD1. This CDR3 contains 15 residues. The V gene end was trimmed by 2 bases and the J gene end by 3 bases; junction bases not matched to a gene: 3. Germline CDR1 reads MGHRA; CDR2 reads YSYEKL.

V and J are TRBV18 and TRBJ2-5, with D unclear. Germline V lookup: CDR1 KGHSH, CDR2 LQKENI. Trimming removed 2 bases from V and 5 bases from J, with 9 bases in between. The CDR3 loop spans 13 amino acids. The CDR3 loop reads CASSPGSVETQYF. The DNA for the CDR3 is TGTGCCAGCTCACCAGGGTCGGTCGAGACCCAGTACTTC.

The V and J genes are TRBV6-6 and TRBJ2-3; D remains ambiguous. Trimming cost V 7 bases and J 10 bases, with 15 bases left between them. Germline CDR1 and CDR2: MNHNY and SVGAGI (reference sequence). This CDR3 region has 12 residues. Here the CDR3 DNA reads TGTGCCAGCACCCACGATGGACGGGCGCAGTATTTT. This gives the protein CASTHDGRAQYF.